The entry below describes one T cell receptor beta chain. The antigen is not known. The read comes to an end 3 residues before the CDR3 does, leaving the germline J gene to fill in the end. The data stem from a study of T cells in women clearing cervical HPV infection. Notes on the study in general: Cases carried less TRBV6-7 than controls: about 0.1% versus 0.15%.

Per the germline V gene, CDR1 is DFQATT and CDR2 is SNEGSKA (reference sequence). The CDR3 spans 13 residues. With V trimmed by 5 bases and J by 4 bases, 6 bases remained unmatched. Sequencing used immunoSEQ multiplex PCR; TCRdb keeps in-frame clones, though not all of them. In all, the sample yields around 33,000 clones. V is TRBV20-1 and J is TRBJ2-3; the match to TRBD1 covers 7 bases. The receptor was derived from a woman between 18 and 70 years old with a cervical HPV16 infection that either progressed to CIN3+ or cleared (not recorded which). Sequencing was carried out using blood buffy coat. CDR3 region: CSAPKGTADTQYF. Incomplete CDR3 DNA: TGCAGTGCTCCGAAGGGGACAGCAGATACG.